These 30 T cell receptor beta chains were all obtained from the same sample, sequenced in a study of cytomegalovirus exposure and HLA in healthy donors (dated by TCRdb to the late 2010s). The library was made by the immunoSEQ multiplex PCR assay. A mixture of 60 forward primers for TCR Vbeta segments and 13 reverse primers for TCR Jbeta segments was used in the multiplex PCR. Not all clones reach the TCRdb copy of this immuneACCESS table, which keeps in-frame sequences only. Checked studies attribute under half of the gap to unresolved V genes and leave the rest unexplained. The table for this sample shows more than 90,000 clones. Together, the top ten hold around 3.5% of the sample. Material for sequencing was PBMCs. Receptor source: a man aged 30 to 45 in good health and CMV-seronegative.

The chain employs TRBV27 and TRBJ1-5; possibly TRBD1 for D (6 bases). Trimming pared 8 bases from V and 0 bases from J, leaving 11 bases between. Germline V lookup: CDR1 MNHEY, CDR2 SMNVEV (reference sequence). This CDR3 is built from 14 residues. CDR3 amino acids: CASDRIYSNQPQHF. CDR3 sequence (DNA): TGTGCCAGCGACAGGATTTATAGCAATCAGCCCCAGCATTTT.

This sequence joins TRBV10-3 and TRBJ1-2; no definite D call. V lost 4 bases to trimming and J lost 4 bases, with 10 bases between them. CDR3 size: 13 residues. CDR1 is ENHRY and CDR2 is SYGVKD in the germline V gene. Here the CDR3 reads CAISVVEAYGYTF. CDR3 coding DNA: TGTGCCATCAGTGTCGTTGAAGCCTATGGCTACACCTTC.

DNA for the CDR3: TGTGCCAGCAGCGTAAGACAGGGGGAGGCTGAAGCTTTCTTT. Residues: CASSVRQGEAEAFF. The rearrangement uses TRBV7-2 and TRBJ1-1; TRBD1 matches 9 bases. The CDR3 loop spans 14 amino acids. Germline trimming cut 5 bases from V and 6 bases from J; bases unmatched to any gene: 7. Germline V gene sequence: CDR1 SGHTA, CDR2 FQGNSA.

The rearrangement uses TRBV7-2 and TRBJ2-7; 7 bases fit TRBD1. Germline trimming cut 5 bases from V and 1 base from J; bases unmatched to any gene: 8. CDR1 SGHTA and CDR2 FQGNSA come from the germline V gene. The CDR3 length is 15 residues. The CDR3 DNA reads TGTGCCAGCAGCAGTTACGGGACAGTGTCCTACGAGCAGTACTTC. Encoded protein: CASSSYGTVSYEQYF. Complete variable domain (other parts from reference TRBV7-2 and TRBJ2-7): GAGVSQSPSNKVTEKGKDVELRCDPISGHTALYWYRQSLGQGLEFLIYFQGNSAPDKSGLPSDRFSAERTGGSVSTLTIQRTQQEDSAVYLCASSSYGTVSYEQYFGPGTRLTVT.

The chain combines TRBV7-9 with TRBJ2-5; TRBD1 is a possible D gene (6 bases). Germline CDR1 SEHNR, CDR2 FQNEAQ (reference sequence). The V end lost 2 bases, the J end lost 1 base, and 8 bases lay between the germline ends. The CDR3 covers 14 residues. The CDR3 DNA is TGTGCCAGCAGCTTAATGACAGGCCAAGAGACCCAGTACTTC. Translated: CASSLMTGQETQYF.

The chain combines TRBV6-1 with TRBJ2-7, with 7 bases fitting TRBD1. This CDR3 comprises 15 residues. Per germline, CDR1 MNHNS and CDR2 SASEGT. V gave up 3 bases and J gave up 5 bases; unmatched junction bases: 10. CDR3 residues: CASSEWARGFDEQYF. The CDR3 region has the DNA TGTGCCAGCAGTGAGTGGGCCAGGGGGTTCGACGAGCAGTACTTC.

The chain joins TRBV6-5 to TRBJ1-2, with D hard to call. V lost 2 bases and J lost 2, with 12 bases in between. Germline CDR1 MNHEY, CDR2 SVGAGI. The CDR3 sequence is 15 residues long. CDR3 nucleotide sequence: TGTGCCAGCAGTTACACCTACCCCACGAACTATGGCTACACCTTC. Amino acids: CASSYTYPTNYGYTF.

The CDR3 region is CASSSDFNSYNEQFF. Written as DNA, the CDR3 is TGTGCCAGCAGCTCTGACTTTAACTCCTACAATGAGCAGTTCTTC. The chain links TRBV5-4 to TRBJ2-1; D remains unclear. CDR1 is SGHNT, CDR2 YYREEE, per germline (reference sequence). This CDR3 comprises 15 residues. V was cut by 3 bases and J by 0 bases, with 10 bases left in between.

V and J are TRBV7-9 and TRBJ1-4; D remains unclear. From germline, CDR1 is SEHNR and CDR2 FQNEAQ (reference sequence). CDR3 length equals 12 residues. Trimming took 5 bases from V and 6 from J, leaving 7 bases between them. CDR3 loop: CASSLGDEKLFF. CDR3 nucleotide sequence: TGTGCCAGCAGCCTCGGTGATGAAAAACTGTTTTTT.

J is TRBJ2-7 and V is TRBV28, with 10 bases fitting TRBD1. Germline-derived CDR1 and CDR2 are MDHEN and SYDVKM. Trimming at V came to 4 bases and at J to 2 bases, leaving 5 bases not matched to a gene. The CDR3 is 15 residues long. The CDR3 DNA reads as TGTGCCAGCAGTTCGCCGGGACAGGGGACCTACGAGCAGTACTTC. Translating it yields CASSSPGQGTYEQYF.

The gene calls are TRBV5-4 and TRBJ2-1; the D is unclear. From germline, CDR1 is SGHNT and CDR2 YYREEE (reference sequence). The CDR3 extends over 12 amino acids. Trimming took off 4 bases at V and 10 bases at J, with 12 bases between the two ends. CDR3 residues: CASSGIANEQFF. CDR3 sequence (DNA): TGTGCCAGCAGCGGAATAGCCAACGAGCAGTTCTTC.

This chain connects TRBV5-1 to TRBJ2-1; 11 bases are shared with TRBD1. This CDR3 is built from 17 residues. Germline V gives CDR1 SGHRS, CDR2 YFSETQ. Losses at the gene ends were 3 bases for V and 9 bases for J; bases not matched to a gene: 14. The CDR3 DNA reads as TGCGCCAGCAGCTCCGGCCCGGGGACAGGGGGAAGGGGTGAGCAGTTCTTC. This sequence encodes CASSSGPGTGGRGEQFF.

CDR3 nucleotides: TGTGCCAGCAGCCCAACGGGGGGCGGAAATTCACCCCTCCACTTT. The encoded protein is CASSPTGGGNSPLHF. V and J are TRBV7-8 and TRBJ1-6; maybe TRBD1 (6 bases). This CDR3 has 15 amino acids. Per germline, CDR1 SGHVS and CDR2 FQNEAQ. Trimming took off 5 bases at V and 7 bases at J, with 15 bases between the two ends.

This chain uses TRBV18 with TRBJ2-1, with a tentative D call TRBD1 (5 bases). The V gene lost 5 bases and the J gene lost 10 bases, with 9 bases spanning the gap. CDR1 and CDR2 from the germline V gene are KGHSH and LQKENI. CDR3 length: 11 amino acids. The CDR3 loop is CASSKGFEQFF. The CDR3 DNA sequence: TGTGCCAGCTCAAAGGGGTTCGAGCAGTTCTTC.

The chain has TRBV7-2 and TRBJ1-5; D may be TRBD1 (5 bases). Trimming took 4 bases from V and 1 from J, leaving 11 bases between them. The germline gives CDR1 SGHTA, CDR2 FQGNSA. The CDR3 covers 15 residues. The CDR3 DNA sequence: TGTGCCAGCAGCTCCGGGGGGAGCAGCAATCAGCCCCAGCATTTT. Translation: CASSSGGSSNQPQHF.

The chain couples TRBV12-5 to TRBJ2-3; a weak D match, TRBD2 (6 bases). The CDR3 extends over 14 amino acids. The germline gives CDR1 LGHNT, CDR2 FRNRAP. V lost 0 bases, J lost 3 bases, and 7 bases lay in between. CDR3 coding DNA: TGTGCTAGTGGTTTGGTTGGGGGGACAGATACGCAGTATTTT. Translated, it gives CASGLVGGTDTQYF.

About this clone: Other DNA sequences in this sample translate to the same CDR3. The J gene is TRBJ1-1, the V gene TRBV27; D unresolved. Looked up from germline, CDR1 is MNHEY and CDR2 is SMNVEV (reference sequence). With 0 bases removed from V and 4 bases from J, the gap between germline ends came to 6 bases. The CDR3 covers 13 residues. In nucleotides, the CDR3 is TGTGCCAGCAGTTTATCTACTGGCACTGAAGCTTTCTTT. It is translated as CASSLSTGTEAFF.

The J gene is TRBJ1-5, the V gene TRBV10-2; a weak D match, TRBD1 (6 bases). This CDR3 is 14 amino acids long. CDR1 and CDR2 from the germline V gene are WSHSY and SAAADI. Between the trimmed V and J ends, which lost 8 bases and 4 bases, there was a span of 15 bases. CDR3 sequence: CASHPRQANQPQHF. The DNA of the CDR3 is TGCGCCAGCCACCCCAGACAGGCAAATCAGCCCCAGCATTTT.

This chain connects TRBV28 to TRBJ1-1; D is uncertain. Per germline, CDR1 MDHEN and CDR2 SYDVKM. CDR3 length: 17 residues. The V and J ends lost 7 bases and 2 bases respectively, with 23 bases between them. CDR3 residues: CASTLSTARAINTEAFF. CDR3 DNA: TGTGCCAGCACCCTTTCTACGGCGAGAGCGATCAACACTGAAGCTTTCTTT. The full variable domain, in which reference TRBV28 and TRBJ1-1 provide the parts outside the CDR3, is DVKVTQSSRYLVKRTGEKVFLECVQDMDHENMFWYRQDPGLGLRLIYFSYDVKMKEKGDIPEGYSVSREKKERFSLILESASTNQTSMYLCASTLSTARAINTEAFFGQGTRLTVV.

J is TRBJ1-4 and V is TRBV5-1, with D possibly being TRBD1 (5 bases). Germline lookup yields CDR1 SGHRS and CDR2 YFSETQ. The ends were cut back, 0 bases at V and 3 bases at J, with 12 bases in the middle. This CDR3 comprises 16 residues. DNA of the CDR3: TGCGCCAGCAGCTTGGCCCCGTCGGGGGCTAATGAAAAACTGTTTTTT. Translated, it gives CASSLAPSGANEKLFF.

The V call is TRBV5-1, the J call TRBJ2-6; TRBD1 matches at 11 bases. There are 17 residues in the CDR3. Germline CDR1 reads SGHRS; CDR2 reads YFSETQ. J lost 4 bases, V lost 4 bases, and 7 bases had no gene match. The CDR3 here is CASSPGTGGSGANVLTF. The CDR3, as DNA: TGCGCCAGCAGCCCCGGGACAGGGGGTTCCGGGGCCAACGTCCTGACTTTC.

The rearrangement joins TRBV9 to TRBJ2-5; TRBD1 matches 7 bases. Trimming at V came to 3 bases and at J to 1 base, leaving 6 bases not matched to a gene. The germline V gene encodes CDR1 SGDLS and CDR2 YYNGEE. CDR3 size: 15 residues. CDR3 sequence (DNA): TGTGCCAGCAGCGCTGGGACAGCCATCCAAGAGACCCAGTACTTC. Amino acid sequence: CASSAGTAIQETQYF.

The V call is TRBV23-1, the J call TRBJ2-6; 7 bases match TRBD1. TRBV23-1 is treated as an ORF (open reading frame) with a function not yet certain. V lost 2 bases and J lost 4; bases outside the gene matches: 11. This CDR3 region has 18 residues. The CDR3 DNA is TGCGCCAGCAGTCAAACTATCGAGACAGGGCCCGGGGCCAACGTCCTGACTTTC. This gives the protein CASSQTIETGPGANVLTF.

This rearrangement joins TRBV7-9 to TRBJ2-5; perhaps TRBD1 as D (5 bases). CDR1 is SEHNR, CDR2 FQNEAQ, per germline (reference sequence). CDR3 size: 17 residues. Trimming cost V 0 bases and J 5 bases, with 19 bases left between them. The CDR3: CASSLAFLTVLGETQYF. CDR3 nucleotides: TGTGCCAGCAGCTTAGCCTTTTTGACAGTCTTGGGGGAGACCCAGTACTTC.

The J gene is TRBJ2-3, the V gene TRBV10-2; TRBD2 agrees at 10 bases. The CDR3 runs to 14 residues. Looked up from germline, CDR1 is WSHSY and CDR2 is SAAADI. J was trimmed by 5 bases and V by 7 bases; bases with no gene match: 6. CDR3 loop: CASMASGGKDTQYF. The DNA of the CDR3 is TGCGCCAGCATGGCTAGCGGGGGAAAAGATACGCAGTATTTT.

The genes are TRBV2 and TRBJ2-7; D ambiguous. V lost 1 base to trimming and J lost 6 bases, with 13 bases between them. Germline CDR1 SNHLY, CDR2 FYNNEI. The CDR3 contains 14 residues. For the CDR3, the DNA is TGTGCCAGCAGTGAAGGAGTACTTAGCAGCGAGCAGTACTTC. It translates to CASSEGVLSSEQYF. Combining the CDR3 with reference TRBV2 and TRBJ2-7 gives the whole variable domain EPEVTQTPSHQVTQMGQEVILRCVPISNHLYFYWYRQILGQKVEFLVSFYNNEISEKSEIFDDQFSVERPDGSNFTLKIRSTKLEDSAMYFCASSEGVLSSEQYFGPGTRLTVT.

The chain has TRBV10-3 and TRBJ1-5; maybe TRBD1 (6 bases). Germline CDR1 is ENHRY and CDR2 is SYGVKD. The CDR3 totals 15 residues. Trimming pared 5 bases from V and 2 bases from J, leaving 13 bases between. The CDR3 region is CAISPEGVGNQPQHF. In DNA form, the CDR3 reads TGTGCCATCAGTCCCGAGGGGGTCGGCAATCAGCCCCAGCATTTT.

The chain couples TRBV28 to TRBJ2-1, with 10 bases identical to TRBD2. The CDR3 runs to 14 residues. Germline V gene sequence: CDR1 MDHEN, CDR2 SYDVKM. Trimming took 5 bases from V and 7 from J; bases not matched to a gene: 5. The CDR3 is CASSIAGGTNEQFF. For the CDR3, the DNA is TGTGCCAGCAGTATAGCGGGGGGTACAAATGAGCAGTTCTTC.

CDR3 sequence: CASTPTDRRSFF. The CDR3 nucleotides read TGTGCCAGCACTCCTACGGACAGGCGGTCTTTCTTT. The chain joins TRBV28 to TRBJ1-1; 7 positions agree with TRBD1. Germline-derived CDR1 and CDR2 are MDHEN and SYDVKM. This CDR3 has 12 residues. After removal of 7 bases from V and 12 bases from J, the junction contained 11 bases not matched to a gene.

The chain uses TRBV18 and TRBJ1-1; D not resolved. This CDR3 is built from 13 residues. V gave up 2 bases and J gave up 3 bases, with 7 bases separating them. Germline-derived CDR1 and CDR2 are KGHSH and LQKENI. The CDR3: CASSPSEHTEAFF. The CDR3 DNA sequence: TGTGCCAGCTCACCAAGCGAACACACTGAAGCTTTCTTT. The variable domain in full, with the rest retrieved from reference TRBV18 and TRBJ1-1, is NAGVMQNPRHLVRRRGQEARLRCSPMKGHSHVYWYRQLPEEGLKFMVYLQKENIIDESGMPKERFSAEFPKEGPSILRIQQVVRGDSAAYFCASSPSEHTEAFFGQGTRLTVV.